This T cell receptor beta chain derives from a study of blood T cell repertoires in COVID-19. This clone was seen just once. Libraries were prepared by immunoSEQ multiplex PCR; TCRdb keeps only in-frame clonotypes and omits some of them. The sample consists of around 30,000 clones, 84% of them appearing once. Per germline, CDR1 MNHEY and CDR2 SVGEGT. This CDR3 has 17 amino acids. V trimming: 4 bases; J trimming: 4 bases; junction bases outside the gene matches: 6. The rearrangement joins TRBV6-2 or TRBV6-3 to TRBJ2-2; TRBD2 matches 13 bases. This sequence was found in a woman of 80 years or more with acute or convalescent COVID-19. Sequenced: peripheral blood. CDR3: CASSFRTSGSTTGELFF. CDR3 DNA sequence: TGTGCCAGCAGTTTCCGGACTAGCGGGAGTACCACCGGGGAGCTGTTTTTT.